The next 15 T cell receptor beta chains were all read from a single sample in a study of blood T cell repertoires in COVID-19. Clones were sequenced by immunoSEQ multiplex PCR, and TCRdb holds only the in-frame ones, with some missing. The table records over 200,000 clones, over 75% of them present only once. Specimen: PBMCs or T cells enriched from blood (not recorded which). These receptors came from a woman between 45 and 60 years old who had recovered from COVID-19.

This chain uses TRBV12-3 or TRBV12-4 with TRBJ1-1; tentatively, D is TRBD1 (6 bases). V was clipped by 0 bases and J by 8 bases, with 7 bases between them. The length of the CDR3 is 12 residues. CDR3: CASSLADREAFF. DNA of the CDR3: TGTGCCAGCAGTTTAGCAGACAGGGAAGCTTTCTTT.

CDR3 DNA: TGTGCCAGCAACCTTTACAGGGGGAGTACTGAAGCTTTCTTT. Translated, it gives CASNLYRGSTEAFF. The rearrangement links TRBV7-9 to TRBJ1-1; 8 bases match TRBD1. Germline lookup yields CDR1 SEHNR and CDR2 FQNEAQ (reference sequence). The CDR3 runs to 14 residues. V dropped 7 bases and J dropped 5; count of bases not matched to a gene: 9.

The V gene is TRBV28, the J gene TRBJ1-1; D is possibly TRBD1 (5 bases). The CDR3 runs 12 residues. V dropped 2 bases and J dropped 6 bases, with 7 bases sitting between them. CDR1 is MDHEN and CDR2 is SYDVKM in the germline V gene. Here the CDR3 reads CASSLMGPEAFF. The CDR3 coding sequence is TGTGCCAGCAGTTTAATGGGGCCTGAAGCTTTCTTT.

The chain joins TRBV28 to TRBJ1-1; maybe TRBD1 (5 bases). The germline V and J ends were trimmed by 10 bases and 3 bases, with 21 bases remaining between them. Germline V gene sequence: CDR1 MDHEN, CDR2 SYDVKM. There are 15 residues in the CDR3. CDR3 DNA: TGTGCCACCCATCAAGGAGGGGTGGGTGACACTGAAGCTTTCTTT. It encodes CATHQGGVGDTEAFF.

The genes are TRBV7-9 and TRBJ2-3, with 8 bases identical to TRBD2. V lost 5 bases and J lost 0; bases outside the gene matches: 4. The germline V gene encodes CDR1 SEHNR and CDR2 FQNEAQ (reference sequence). The length of the CDR3 is 15 residues. The DNA for the CDR3 is TGTGCCAGCAGCCGCATAGCGGGGAGCACAGATACGCAGTATTTT. This gives the protein CASSRIAGSTDTQYF.

The chain carries TRBV18 and TRBJ1-3, with unresolved D. This CDR3 has 14 amino acids. Germline V lookup: CDR1 KGHSH, CDR2 LQKENI. V was clipped by 0 bases and J by 4 bases, with 7 bases between them. CDR3 coding DNA: TGTGCCAGCTCACCACCAGTCCAGGGAAACACCATATATTTT. Protein product: CASSPPVQGNTIYF.

The V call is TRBV6-1, the J call TRBJ1-2; D is unresolved. Between the trimmed V and J ends, which lost 0 bases and 7 bases, there was a span of 12 bases. The CDR3 is 14 residues long. Germline V gives CDR1 MNHNS, CDR2 SASEGT. CDR3 sequence reads: CASSEARGLGGYTF. The CDR3, as DNA: TGTGCCAGCAGTGAAGCGCGAGGGCTAGGTGGCTACACCTTC.

The chain links TRBV3-1 (or the pseudogene TRBV3-2) to TRBJ2-2; the match to TRBD2 covers 13 bases. CDR3 length equals 16 residues. Germline CDR1 is LGHDT and CDR2 is YNNKEL (reference sequence). Losses at the gene ends were 4 bases for V and 7 bases for J; bases not matched to a gene: 6. The CDR3 protein is CASSPGLAGIIGELFF. The CDR3 DNA follows: TGTGCCAGCAGCCCGGGACTAGCGGGAATTATCGGGGAGCTGTTTTTT.

The V call is TRBV11-2, the J call TRBJ2-1; 9 positions agree with TRBD1. The V gene end was trimmed by 6 bases and the J gene end by 1 base; junction bases not matched to a gene: 10. Germline CDR1 reads SGHAT; CDR2 reads FQNNGV. This CDR3 region has 17 residues. The CDR3 is CASRSTRDRGSYNEQFF. The CDR3 DNA is TGTGCCAGCAGATCAACCCGAGACAGGGGGTCCTACAATGAGCAGTTCTTC.

The chain joins TRBV3-1 (or the pseudogene TRBV3-2) to TRBJ2-7, with 8 bases lining up with TRBD1. This CDR3 has 13 amino acids. Germline V gene data show CDR1 as LGHDT and CDR2 as YNNKEL (reference sequence). After removal of 5 bases from V and 6 bases from J, the junction contained 6 bases not matched to a gene. This CDR3 reads CASSVDRETEQYF. Here the CDR3 DNA reads TGTGCCAGCAGCGTGGACAGGGAGACCGAGCAGTACTTC.

The J gene is TRBJ1-6, the V gene TRBV5-1; D is ambiguous. The CDR3 has 14 amino acids. CDR1 is SGHRS and CDR2 is YFSETQ in the germline V gene. V lost 0 bases and J lost 5, with 6 bases in between. The CDR3 is CASSLGHDNSPLHF. In DNA, the CDR3 is TGCGCCAGCAGCTTGGGGCACGATAATTCACCCCTCCACTTT.

This clone was picked up one time. J is TRBJ2-2 and V is TRBV13; the match to TRBD2 covers 14 bases. The CDR3 contains 17 residues. Trimming removed 2 bases from V and 7 bases from J; junction bases left unmatched: 6. Germline values: CDR1 PRHDT, CDR2 FYEKMQ (reference sequence). The CDR3 sequence: CASSLWGLAGVNGELFF. The CDR3 DNA reads TGTGCCAGCAGCTTATGGGGACTAGCGGGAGTTAACGGGGAGCTGTTTTTT. The full variable domain, its missing parts supplied by reference TRBV13 and TRBJ2-2, is AAGVIQSPRHLIKEKRETATLKCYPIPRHDTVYWYQQGPGQDPQFLISFYEKMQSDKGSIPDRFSAQQFSDYHSELNMSSLELGDSALYFCASSLWGLAGVNGELFFGEGSRLTVL.

This rearrangement joins TRBV14 to TRBJ1-1; maybe TRBD1 (6 bases). The CDR3 runs 15 residues. The V and J ends lost 0 bases and 3 bases respectively, with 11 bases between them. Germline loops: CDR1 SGHDN, CDR2 FVKESK. DNA of the CDR3: TGTGCCAGCAGCCAAGAGGGTAAGGGGGACACTGAAGCTTTCTTT. Translating gives CASSQEGKGDTEAFF. Looking up the rest from reference TRBV14 and TRBJ1-1 gives the full variable domain: EAGVTQFPSHSVIEKGQTVTLRCDPISGHDNLYWYRRVMGKEIKFLLHFVKESKQDESGMPNNRFLAERTGGTYSTLKVQPAELEDSGVYFCASSQEGKGDTEAFFGQGTRLTVV.

The chain recombines TRBV21-1 with TRBJ2-2; the table calls TRBD1, which could not be checked here. TRBV21-1 is a known pseudogene. CDR3 length equals 18 residues. CDR3 sequence: CASSKGGPTAARTGELFF. DNA for the CDR3: TGTGCCAGCAGCAAAGGGGGGCCGACAGCCGCGAGGACCGGGGAGCTGTTTTTT.

This clone was seen once. The V call is TRBV25-1, the J call TRBJ2-7, with TRBD2 as a possible D gene (5 bases). V lost 1 base and J 5 bases, leaving 6 bases between the germline ends. CDR1 and CDR2 from the germline V gene are MGHDK and SYGVNS. This CDR3 has 12 residues. CDR3 bases: TGTGCCAGCAGTGAATCGGGAAACGAGCAGTACTTC. This codes for CASSESGNEQYF.